This TCR beta chain is from a study of T cell responses to AZD1222 COVID-19 vaccine. Across the study: Whether given at about 4 or about 12 weeks, second doses were pooled.

Trimming pared 7 bases from V and 1 base from J, leaving 11 bases between. The CDR3 has 14 residues. CDR1 is SGHRS, CDR2 YFSETQ, per germline. Notes on the study in general: Baseline serology detected seropositivity in only six or seven AZD1222 recipients.

With respect to this clone: The antigen is unknown.

Assay: immunoSEQ multiplex PCR; the TCRdb copy retains only in-frame clones and omits some. This sample yields 150,000 to 200,000 clones, of which 85% to 95% are seen a single time; around 4.3% belongs to the top ten. The sequence was collected from an adult in good health. The V call is TRBV5-1, the J call TRBJ2-2; D is unclear. This sample comprised peripheral blood, obtained on day 0 of AZD1222 vaccination. CDR3 DNA sequence: TGCGCCAGCGTTGCTAATCTGAACACCGGGGAGCTGTTTTTT. Translating gives CASVANLNTGELFF.